The rows below give T cell receptor beta chains drawn from one sample of a study of CD4 T cells in relation to SARS-CoV-2 and coronaviruses. Their target antigens are unknown. Produced via immunoSEQ multiplex PCR; TCRdb's table is partial and in-frame only. The sample shows about 36,000 clones, about 80% of them seen only once. The sample comprised naive CD4+ T cells from PBMCs, cultured in vitro. The source is an adult with COVID-19. The CDR3 runs from the conserved cysteine through the conserved F or W. The D gene is left open where the match is weak. Size tells how often a clone was seen (once, few, many) or the class of an expanded clone, and some rows leave it out.

V gene	CDR3 length	clone size	J gene	D gene	CDR3 protein	CDR3 DNA
TRBV5-1	16	once	TRBJ2-1	TRBD2	CASSPRTSGLNNEQFF	TGCGCCAGCAGCCCGAGAACTAGCGGACTAAACAATGAGCAGTTCTTC
TRBV7-2	15	once	TRBJ2-3	-	CASSFRLAMSDTQYF	TGTGCCAGCAGCTTCAGGCTAGCAATGTCAGATACGCAGTATTTT
TRBV18	15	-	TRBJ2-7	TRBD1	CASSLSMTGLNEQYF	TGTGCCAGCTCACTATCAATGACAGGGCTGAACGAGCAGTACTTC
TRBV7-9	15	few	TRBJ1-6	TRBD1	CASSLGSGGMSPLHF	TGTGCCAGCAGCTTAGGATCAGGGGGCATGTCACCCCTCCACTTT
TRBV27	13	-	TRBJ2-3	-	CASSFSGINTQYF	TGTGCCAGCAGTTTCTCAGGGATTAATACGCAGTATTTT
TRBV19	15	-	TRBJ1-5	TRBD1	CASRSRGVSNQPQHF	TGTGCCAGTAGGTCCAGGGGGGTCAGCAATCAGCCCCAGCATTTT
TRBV4-1	15	-	TRBJ1-2	-	CASSQVRTSPYGYTF	TGCGCCAGCAGCCAAGTCCGGACAAGTCCCTATGGCTACACCTTC
TRBV7-9	12	-	TRBJ2-2	TRBD1	CADRANTGELFF	TGTGCCGACAGGGCGAACACCGGGGAGCTGTTTTTT
TRBV4-1	17	-	TRBJ2-3	-	CASSQDPDSGNTDTQYF	TGCGCCAGCAGCCAAGATCCGGATAGCGGAAACACAGATACGCAGTATTTT
TRBV7-2	14	-	TRBJ2-7	-	CASSLVQGWYEQYF	TGTGCCAGCAGCTTAGTTCAGGGGTGGTACGAGCAGTACTTC
TRBV18	12	-	TRBJ2-2	-	CASSPNTGELFF	TGTGCCAGCTCTCCGAACACCGGGGAGCTGTTTTTT
TRBV5-1	17	-	TRBJ1-3	-	CASSLNFGPQSGNTIYF	TGCGCCAGCAGCTTGAATTTCGGGCCCCAATCCGGAAACACCATATATTTT
TRBV19	15	-	TRBJ2-1	TRBD2	CASSMGTMFYNEQFF	TGTGCCAGTAGTATGGGGACTATGTTCTACAATGAGCAGTTCTTC
TRBV19	16	-	TRBJ2-3	-	CASRTSGQGTTDTQYF	TGTGCCAGTAGAACCTCCGGGCAGGGAACCACAGATACGCAGTATTTT
TRBV6-5	13	-	TRBJ2-3	-	CASSRGITDTQYF	TGTGCCAGCTCGCGAGGAATCACAGATACGCAGTATTTT
TRBV13	15	-	TRBJ2-5	TRBD1	CASSLGASRGETQYF	TGTGCCAGCAGCTTAGGGGCTAGCAGGGGGGAGACCCAGTACTTC
TRBV7-2	16	-	TRBJ1-5	-	CASSPNPGPGVQPQHF	TGTGCCAGCAGCCCCAACCCGGGGCCAGGGGTTCAGCCCCAGCATTTT
TRBV11-2	13	-	TRBJ2-7	TRBD2	CASWSGRQYEQYF	TGTGCCAGTTGGAGCGGGAGGCAGTACGAGCAGTACTTC
TRBV6-5	15	-	TRBJ1-1	-	CASSYAGSRDTEAFF	TGTGCCAGCAGTTACGCAGGGTCAAGGGACACTGAAGCTTTCTTT
TRBV5-4	15	-	TRBJ2-3	TRBD2	CASSLPTSGGDTQYF	TGTGCCAGCAGCTTACCGACTAGCGGGGGGGATACGCAGTATTTT
TRBV28	12	-	TRBJ2-7	-	CASSPGNYEQYF	TGTGCCAGCAGCCCCGGAAACTACGAGCAGTACTTC
TRBV7-2	18	-	TRBJ2-1	TRBD2	CASSLAIGTSGRSSEQFF	TGTGCCAGCAGCTTAGCGATAGGGACTAGCGGGAGGTCGAGTGAGCAGTTCTTC
TRBV19	12	-	TRBJ2-1	-	CASSPGYNEQFF	TGTGCCAGTAGTCCGGGGTACAATGAGCAGTTCTTC
TRBV12-3/TRBV12-4	13	once	TRBJ2-2	-	CASTRGSPGELFF	TGTGCCAGCACCCGGGGTAGTCCCGGGGAGCTGTTTTTT
TRBV7-8	11	few	TRBJ2-5	-	CASSLVETQYF	TGTGCCAGCAGCTTAGTTGAGACCCAGTACTTC
TRBV7-3	15	-	TRBJ2-5	TRBD2	CASSYGLAGVETQYF	TGTGCCAGCAGCTACGGACTAGCGGGAGTTGAGACCCAGTACTTC
TRBV13	15	-	TRBJ2-3	-	CASSPDRYRGDTQYF	TGTGCCAGCAGCCCCGACCGATATCGAGGGGATACGCAGTATTTT
TRBV5-6	18	-	TRBJ2-1	-	CASSLDEWRARSYNEQFF	TGTGCCAGCAGCTTGGACGAGTGGAGGGCGAGGTCCTACAATGAGCAGTTCTTC
TRBV2	16	-	TRBJ2-3	TRBD2	CASRALGLAEPDTQYF	TGTGCCAGCAGGGCCCTCGGACTAGCGGAACCAGATACGCAGTATTTT
TRBV6-5	15	-	TRBJ1-5	TRBD1	CAAKVEGARNQPQHF	TGTGCCGCGAAGGTGGAGGGGGCGCGCAATCAGCCCCAGCATTTT
TRBV27	15	-	TRBJ2-3	-	CASSLSYRTPDTQYF	TGTGCCAGCAGTTTAAGTTACAGGACCCCAGATACGCAGTATTTT
TRBV2	14	few	TRBJ1-6	-	CAWGGSGDNSPLHF	TGTGCATGGGGGGGTAGTGGCGATAATTCACCCCTCCACTTT
TRBV2	11	-	TRBJ2-5	-	CASSFRETQYF	TGTGCCAGCAGCTTTAGGGAGACCCAGTACTTC
TRBV28	14	-	TRBJ2-7	TRBD2	CASSSQRGPYEQYF	TGTGCCAGCAGTTCTCAGCGGGGCCCCTACGAGCAGTACTTC
TRBV29-1	13	-	TRBJ2-5	TRBD1	CSAGNRGAETQYF	TGCAGCGCCGGCAACAGGGGAGCGGAGACCCAGTACTTC
TRBV6-2/TRBV6-3	15	few	TRBJ2-2	TRBD2	CASSYGGDFTGELFF	TGTGCCAGCAGTTACGGGGGGGACTTCACCGGGGAGCTGTTTTTT
TRBV10-3	16	-	TRBJ2-2	TRBD1	CAISDPDRGLAGELFF	TGTGCCATCAGTGACCCAGACAGGGGGTTAGCCGGGGAGCTGTTTTTT
TRBV19	14	once	TRBJ2-1	-	CASSMSRLEGEQFF	TGTGCCAGTAGTATGTCTAGGCTGGAGGGTGAGCAGTTCTTC
TRBV5-6	14	-	TRBJ1-2	TRBD1	CASSFRDRASGYTF	TGTGCCAGCAGCTTTCGGGACAGGGCTAGTGGCTACACCTTC